Following are 5 T cell receptor beta chains from one sample sequenced in a study of T cells after yellow fever vaccination (dated by TCRdb to the late 2010s). The method behind the library was 5' RACE. The reads were generated on an Illumina HiSeq 2500. TCRdb passed the public sequencing reads through fastp at Q25 and MiXCR, retaining productive beta sequences. Each entry merges the rows of one CDR3 protein and shows their most common DNA and genes. Recorded for this sample are over 100,000 distinct CDR3 sequences; around 8.6% of them occurred a single time. The ten largest clonotypes hold about 25% of the sample. This sample's treatment or condition label indicates: live attenuated yellow fever vaccine strain. This specimen consisted of CD8+ T cells sorted from PBMCs, obtained 45 days after the yellow fever booster vaccination. These receptors were obtained from a man aged 30 to 39 who received the YFV17D yellow fever vaccine.

At least ten counts were recorded for this clonotype. The V and J genes are TRBV11-2 and TRBJ2-1; D gene uncertain. The CDR3 is made up of 11 amino acids. Germline CDR1 reads SGHAT; CDR2 reads FQNNGV. The V end was cut by 2 bases, the J end by 10 bases, with 6 bases between. DNA for the CDR3: TGTGCCAGCAGCTTATTGGAGGAGCAGTTCTTC. Translation gives CASSLLEEQFF.

This clonotype was observed at least ten times. Lacking the conserved final phenylalanine or tryptophan, this CDR3 likely reflects a read error. The DNA is left out, because the CDR3 cannot be placed on it with certainty; the CDR3 is given as TCRdb lists it. The J gene is TRBJ2-5, the V gene TRBV29-1; the D call TRBD1 from the table was never checked on the DNA. The germline gives CDR1 SQVTM, CDR2 ANQGSEA. A total of 8 residues make up the CDR3, ends included. Here the CDR3 reads CSVEAGGI.

This clonotype has a handful of counts. This chain links TRBV5-1 with TRBJ1-1; D gene uncertain. There are 14 residues in the CDR3. CDR1 and CDR2 from the germline V gene are SGHRS and YFSETQ. Trimming pared 4 bases from V and 1 base from J, leaving 11 bases between. The CDR3 DNA reads as TGCGCCAGCAGCGCCTGGGAGAGGAACACTGAAGCTTTCTTT. Translated: CASSAWERNTEAFF. The complete variable domain, with remaining parts taken from reference TRBV5-1 and TRBJ1-1, reads KAGVTQTPRYLIKTRGQQVTLSCSPISGHRSVSWYQQTPGQGLQFLFEYFSETQRNKGNFPGRFSGRQFSNSRSEMNVSTLELGDSALYLCASSAWERNTEAFFGQGTRLTVV.

This clonotype was recorded many times. V usage is TRBV19 and J usage is TRBJ1-1; D is uncertain. Germline V CDR1 and CDR2: LNHDA, SQIVND (reference sequence). The CDR3 sequence is 16 residues long. V was trimmed by 3 bases and J by 0 bases, leaving 14 bases between them. CDR3 in amino acids: CASSIYNSPMNTEAFF. The CDR3 region has the DNA TGTGCCAGTAGTATTTACAACAGTCCGATGAACACTGAAGCTTTCTTT.

This clonotype showed up many times. The V gene is TRBV2, the J gene TRBJ2-3; D tentatively fits TRBD1 or TRBD2 (5 bases each). The V gene lost 10 bases and the J gene lost 5 bases, with 16 bases spanning the gap. The CDR3 has 13 residues. Germline CDR1 and CDR2: SNHLY and FYNNEI. The CDR3 sequence: CATPGARGDTQYF. In nucleotides, the CDR3 is TGTGCCACCCCCGGGGCGAGGGGAGATACGCAGTATTTT.